These 10 T cell receptor beta chains were all obtained from the same sample, sequenced in a study of T cell responses to AZD1222 COVID-19 vaccine (dated by TCRdb to the early 2020s). Libraries were made using the immunoSEQ multiplex PCR assay. The immuneACCESS repertoire file appears here via TCRdb, limited to in-frame rearrangements. These files lack a portion of the clones; in checked studies, under half of the deficit traces to unresolved V genes, and the cause of the others is not known. The sample table records some 120,000 clones; around nine tenths of these occur just once. The top ten clonotypes cover roughly 1.6% of the sample. The time point tag for this specimen amounts to: about 28 days (+/-7) after the second vaccine dose. Here the sequenced sample was peripheral blood, taken 28 days after the second AZD1222 dose. The receptors shown here come from an adult who received the AZD1222 COVID-19 vaccine.

This clone appeared a single time. This chain uses TRBV5-1 with TRBJ2-5; no clear D gene. From germline, CDR1 is SGHRS and CDR2 YFSETQ. The CDR3 covers 14 residues. Trimming cost V 0 bases and J 1 base, with 7 bases left between them. The chain's CDR3 is CASSLGPSQETQYF. The CDR3 DNA is TGCGCCAGCAGCTTGGGGCCCAGCCAAGAGACCCAGTACTTC.

The genes are TRBV3-1 (or the pseudogene TRBV3-2) and TRBJ1-5, with unresolved D. CDR3 length: 12 amino acids. Germline V gene lookup returns CDR1 LGHDT and CDR2 YNNKEL (reference sequence). V was trimmed by 3 bases and J by 7 bases, leaving 7 bases between them. Written as DNA, the CDR3 is TGTGCCAGCAGCCAGGAAGGACAGCCCCAGCATTTT. Translating gives CASSQEGQPQHF.

This sequence joins TRBV18 and TRBJ1-1; the D gene is possibly TRBD1 (5 bases). Germline assignment: CDR1 KGHSH and CDR2 LQKENI. Trimming cost V 3 bases and J 5 bases, with 19 bases left between them. The CDR3 extends over 16 amino acids. CDR3 loop: CASSPNLKGAGTEAFF. Here the CDR3 DNA reads TGTGCCAGCTCACCGAACCTTAAAGGGGCAGGAACTGAAGCTTTCTTT.

V is TRBV21-1 and J is TRBJ1-3. TRBV21-1 is deemed a pseudogene. The CDR3 length is 16 residues. The CDR3, as DNA: TGTGCCAGCACCAGCCACCCCGGGCCTAAGGAAAACACCATATATTTT. This codes for CASTSHPGPKENTIYF.

V gene TRBV4-1 combines with J gene TRBJ1-6; D gene uncertain. The V and J ends lost 3 bases and 0 bases respectively, with 9 bases between them. Per germline, CDR1 MGHRA and CDR2 YSYEKL. The CDR3 is made up of 16 amino acids. The CDR3 sequence: CASSQVQSSYNSPLHF. The CDR3 coding sequence is TGCGCCAGCAGCCAGGTGCAGAGCTCCTATAATTCACCCCTCCACTTT.

This chain joins TRBV3-1 (or the pseudogene TRBV3-2) and TRBJ2-7, with D perhaps matching TRBD2 (5 bases). This CDR3 has 13 residues. CDR1 is LGHDT and CDR2 is YNNKEL in the germline V gene (reference sequence). V was cut by 4 bases and J by 4 bases, with 11 bases left in between. For the CDR3, the DNA is TGTGCCAGCAGCCGCGGACTGTCTTACGAGCAGTACTTC. Translating gives CASSRGLSYEQYF.

This clone was seen only once. The gene calls are TRBV5-1 and TRBJ1-5; D is possibly TRBD1 (5 bases). The V gene's germline CDR1 is SGHRS and CDR2 YFSETQ. The CDR3 is 14 amino acids. Deletions cut 4 bases from V and 0 bases from J, with 8 bases between. The CDR3 sequence: CASSPDSSNQPQHF. The CDR3 DNA sequence: TGCGCCAGCAGCCCAGACAGTAGCAATCAGCCCCAGCATTTT.

The chain combines TRBV5-1 with TRBJ2-1; D gene ambiguous. Germline CDR1 reads SGHRS; CDR2 reads YFSETQ. This CDR3 contains 13 residues. The V end was cut by 0 bases, the J end by 9 bases, with 10 bases between. The CDR3 nucleotides read TGCGCCAGCAGCTTGGAGGTGGGTGGTGAGCAGTTCTTC. Its protein product is CASSLEVGGEQFF. Combining the CDR3 with reference TRBV5-1 and TRBJ2-1 gives the whole variable domain KAGVTQTPRYLIKTRGQQVTLSCSPISGHRSVSWYQQTPGQGLQFLFEYFSETQRNKGNFPGRFSGRQFSNSRSEMNVSTLELGDSALYLCASSLEVGGEQFFGPGTRLTVL.

The rearrangement links TRBV20-1 to TRBJ2-7; no definite D call. Germline-derived CDR1 and CDR2 are DFQATT and SNEGSKA (reference sequence). The CDR3 has 10 residues. V was shortened by 3 bases and J by 5 bases, with 5 bases between the two germline ends. The CDR3 DNA sequence: TGCAGTGCTAGTCGAAACGAGCAGTACTTC. Its protein product is CSASRNEQYF.

This rearrangement joins TRBV5-1 to TRBJ1-1, with 9 nucleotides matching TRBD1. This CDR3 is 15 amino acids long. Germline V gene lookup returns CDR1 SGHRS and CDR2 YFSETQ. With V trimmed by 3 bases and J by 1 base, 4 bases remained unmatched. CDR3 coding DNA: TGCGCCAGCAGCTACATGGGACAGGGGAACACTGAAGCTTTCTTT. This sequence encodes CASSYMGQGNTEAFF.